Listed here is a single T cell receptor (beta chain). A much larger clone is a single base away; this may be a read error. The study amplified TCR beta CDR3 regions using RNA transcripts. The authors performed first-round RT-PCR with HTBI primers and then a second-round multiplex PCR. TCRdb independently ran MiXCR on the multiplex PCR reads; one entry per CDR3 protein. The data hold roughly 420,000 distinct CDR3 sequences, with around 21% observed a single time. CDR1 SGHRS and CDR2 YFSETQ come from the germline V gene. CDR3 length: 14 residues. The data were taken from a study of Graves' ophthalmopathy and Graves' hyperthyroidism. Study summary: No treatment had been given when peripheral blood was collected at initial diagnosis.

The source material was peripheral blood. The sequence was obtained from a woman aged 18 to 35 with stable Graves' hyperthyroidism. The rearrangement joins TRBV5-1 to TRBJ1-1; D gene ambiguous. The CDR3 reads CASSFVPANTEACF. The CDR3 region has the DNA TGCGCCAGCAGCTTTGTTCCGGCCAACACTGAAGCTTGCTTT.